These T cell receptor beta chains were read from a single sample in a study of T cell changes during pregnancy in multiple sclerosis. The method was immunoSEQ multiplex PCR; TCRdb's version includes in-frame clones alone and lacks a portion of them. The sample contains 70,000 to 80,000 clones, roughly nine tenths of which appear only once. The sample was peripheral blood, taken before pregnancy. The receptors were gathered from a female donor with multiple sclerosis, enrolled in a pregnancy study. Both conserved end residues are part of each CDR3. Each record gives: clone size, J gene, D gene, V gene, CDR3 DNA, CDR3 protein. D genes are given only for firm matches. Not every row has a clone size; where given, it reads once, few, many or a size class.

NA TRBJ2-1 TRBD2 TRBV27 TGTGCCAGCAGTTTCACCCACCGGACTAGCGGTAATGAGCAGTTCTTC CASSFTHRTSGNEQFF
NA TRBJ2-3 NA TRBV7-7 TGTGCCAGCAGCCCACAGGCTATTAGCACAGATACGCAGTATTTT CASSPQAISTDTQYF
NA TRBJ2-7 TRBD2 TRBV7-2 TGTGCCAGCAGCACAACCGGGACTAGCGGGGGGTCCTTCAAATACGAGCAGTACTTC CASSTTGTSGGSFKYEQYF
NA TRBJ1-1 NA TRBV6-5 TGTGCCAGCAGCCCCGCGGTGAACACTGAAGCTTTCTTT CASSPAVNTEAFF
NA TRBJ2-7 NA TRBV6-1 TGTGCCAGCAGTGAAGCGGTGGGAGTCGGGTACGAGCAGTACTTC CASSEAVGVGYEQYF
NA TRBJ2-7 NA TRBV18 TGTGCCAGCTCACCATCGATGATTAGTAACGAGCAGTACTTC CASSPSMISNEQYF
NA TRBJ2-3 TRBD2 TRBV27 TGTGCCAGTTTTAGCAACTTACTAGCGGGTAGCACAGATACGCAGTATTTT CASFSNLLAGSTDTQYF
NA TRBJ2-7 NA TRBV7-9 TGTGCCAGCAGCCCCGAGGGCTACGAGCAGTACTTC CASSPEGYEQYF
NA TRBJ1-2 NA TRBV7-2 TGTGCCAGCAGCGGACGAGGGAGGTACACCTTC CASSGRGRYTF
NA TRBJ2-7 TRBD1 TRBV6-5 TGTGCCAGCGGGGACAGTGCCTACGAGCAGTACTTC CASGDSAYEQYF
NA TRBJ2-5 NA TRBV7-9 TGTGCCAGCAGCTTCAACGGCCAAGAGACCCAGTACTTC CASSFNGQETQYF
NA TRBJ2-3 NA TRBV5-1 TGCGCCAGCAGCAGGGGAGGTACGATAGACACAGATACGCAGTATTTT CASSRGGTIDTDTQYF
NA TRBJ2-1 NA TRBV5-1 TGCGCCAGCAGCCCCCCAGGGACTGATGAGCAGTTCTTC CASSPPGTDEQFF
NA TRBJ2-3 TRBD1 TRBV7-3 TGTGCCAGCAGCCGGACAGGATCGGGCACAGATACGCAGTATTTT CASSRTGSGTDTQYF
NA TRBJ1-5 TRBD1 TRBV9 TGTGCCAGCAGCGTAGGGCAGGGGGCGGGTCAGCCCCAGCATTTT CASSVGQGAGQPQHF
NA TRBJ2-2 NA TRBV11-2 TGTGCCAGCAGCTTAGGAAGTTGGGAGGGGGACGGCGAGCTGTTTTTT CASSLGSWEGDGELFF
NA TRBJ2-7 TRBD2 TRBV11-3 TGTGCCAGCAGCTTAGCGGGGGGCTCCTACGAGCAGTACTTC CASSLAGGSYEQYF
NA TRBJ1-1 NA TRBV7-2 TGTGCCAGCAGGCTAGTCGGATCTCGGAGGTCTGAAGCTTTCTTT CASRLVGSRRSEAFF
NA TRBJ2-3 NA TRBV7-2 TGTGCCAGTAGGAGGAGCACAGATACGCAGTATTTT CASRRSTDTQYF
NA TRBJ2-3 NA TRBV5-1 TGCGCCAGCAGCTTGGGGCAGGACACAGATACGCAGTATTTT CASSLGQDTDTQYF
NA TRBJ2-2 TRBD1 TRBV2 TGTGCCAGCAGTGCTCGCACAGGGGGCATCACCGGGGAGCTGTTTTTT CASSARTGGITGELFF
NA TRBJ2-2 NA TRBV5-6 TGTGCCAGCAGCGGGGACAAGCGAGGGAACACCGGGGAGCTGTTTTTT CASSGDKRGNTGELFF
NA TRBJ2-2 TRBD1 TRBV27 TGTGCCAGCAGTTTGGCTGGACAGGGAAGTGGGTGGAACACCGGGGAGCTGTTTTTT CASSLAGQGSGWNTGELFF
NA TRBJ2-7 NA TRBV2 TGTGCCAGCAGGGAGATCTACGAGCAGTACTTC CASREIYEQYF
NA TRBJ1-1 NA TRBV18 TGTGCCAGCTCACTACTCCCGGACAGTCGCGAAGCTTTCTTT CASSLLPDSREAFF
NA TRBJ2-6 NA TRBV27 TGTGCCAGCAGTTTTTACTTTGGGCTGAACTCTGGGGCCAACGTCCTGACTTTC CASSFYFGLNSGANVLTF
NA TRBJ2-5 TRBD2 TRBV5-1 TGCGCCAGCAGCTTAAGCGGGGGAGATCAAGAGACCCAGTACTTC CASSLSGGDQETQYF
NA TRBJ2-5 NA TRBV11-1 TGTGCCAGCAGCCAGTCATGTCCGGAGACCCAGTACTTC CASSQSCPETQYF
NA TRBJ2-1 NA TRBV7-2 TGTGCCAGCACCACACCAACCCCGAGAGGCGGTGAGCAGTTCTTC CASTTPTPRGGEQFF
NA TRBJ1-2 NA TRBV4-1 TGCGCCAGCAGCCAAGATCTTTCCGAGACTGCAAACTATGGCTACACCTTC CASSQDLSETANYGYTF
NA TRBJ1-5 TRBD1 TRBV19 TGTGCCAGTGAGTCTTTGGGGACAGGGGGCGCCAAGCGTAATCGGCCCCAGCATTTT CASESLGTGGAKRNRPQHF
NA TRBJ1-1 NA TRBV29-1 TGCAGCGTTGCCCGACGGGAACCGAACACTGAAGCTTTCTTT CSVARREPNTEAFF
NA TRBJ2-1 TRBD1 TRBV30 TGTGCCTGGAGTGGGACAGGGAGGACCTACAATGAGCAGTTCTTC CAWSGTGRTYNEQFF
NA TRBJ1-2 NA TRBV11-2 TGTGCCAGCAGCTTAGGCCCTAACTCCCCACTCGGCTACACCTTC CASSLGPNSPLGYTF
once TRBJ2-7 TRBD1 TRBV18 TGTGCCAGCTCACCGGGCGGGGACAGGGAGTACGAGCAGTACTTC CASSPGGDREYEQYF
NA TRBJ1-1 TRBD1 TRBV4-2 TGTGCCAGCAGTCACGACAGGGGCACTGAAGCTTTCTTT CASSHDRGTEAFF
few TRBJ1-2 TRBD1 TRBV2 TGTGCCAGCAGAGGGACAGACTATGGCTACACCTTC CASRGTDYGYTF
NA TRBJ2-7 TRBD1 TRBV5-1 TGCGCCAGCAGCCACAACCGGGACAGTACCTACGAGCAGTACTTC CASSHNRDSTYEQYF
NA TRBJ2-1 TRBD2 TRBV11-1 TGTGCCAGCAGCTTAGAGGCTAGCGGGCCCTACAATGAGCAGTTCTTC CASSLEASGPYNEQFF
NA TRBJ2-1 NA TRBV6-1 TGTGCCAGCAGTATCTCTCAGGGGTTGTACAATGAGCAGTTCTTC CASSISQGLYNEQFF
NA TRBJ1-1 TRBD1 TRBV7-2 TGTGCCAGCAGCTTTGGACAGGGGACTTTGCGCACTGAAGCTTTCTTT CASSFGQGTLRTEAFF
NA TRBJ2-7 TRBD2 TRBV9 TGTGCCAGCAGCGTAGGAGGGGAGGGGAACGAGCAGTACTTC CASSVGGEGNEQYF
NA TRBJ1-2 TRBD1 TRBV14 TGTGCCAGCAGCCAAGGGAAGGGAAAACGTACAGGGGGCTTTGGCTATGGCTACACCTTC CASSQGKGKRTGGFGYGYTF
NA TRBJ2-5 TRBD2 TRBV30 TGTGCCTGGAGTGCCCCAGGTAGCGGGGCCAAGACCCAGTACTTC CAWSAPGSGAKTQYF
NA TRBJ1-5 NA TRBV30 TGTGCCTGGAGCGACTTAAATCAGCCCCAGCATTTT CAWSDLNQPQHF
NA TRBJ1-6 TRBD1 TRBV7-9 TGTGCCAGCAGCTTTGGACAGGGTAAATCCCCTCTCCACTTT CASSFGQGKSPLHF
NA TRBJ2-1 TRBD1 TRBV5-1 TGCGCCAGCAGCTTGTCCGGGACAGGGTTTAATGAGCAGTTCTTC CASSLSGTGFNEQFF
NA TRBJ1-1 NA TRBV30 TGTGCCTGGAGCCACAGTGGGAACACTGAAGCTTTCTTT CAWSHSGNTEAFF
NA TRBJ1-3 NA TRBV10-2 TGCGCCAGCAGTGAATCACTAGGCGGAAACACCATATATTTT CASSESLGGNTIYF
NA TRBJ2-7 TRBD2 TRBV30 TGTGCCTGGAGTCCTTCACTAGCGGGAGGCCCTTACGAGCAGTACTTC CAWSPSLAGGPYEQYF
NA TRBJ2-1 TRBD1 TRBV5-1 TGCGCCAGCAGCTTACGGGACAGGGGTAGAGATGAGCAGTTCTTC CASSLRDRGRDEQFF
NA TRBJ2-3 TRBD2 TRBV5-1 TGCGCCAGCAGCGTTGGACTAGCGGAAGGCACAGATACGCAGTATTTT CASSVGLAEGTDTQYF
NA TRBJ1-5 NA TRBV6-6 TGTGCCAGCATGCGCGGTAGGAGCAATCAGCCCCAGCATTTT CASMRGRSNQPQHF
once TRBJ1-5 TRBD1 TRBV5-8 TGTGCCAGCAGCTTAACAGGGGGATATCAGCCCCAGCATTTT CASSLTGGYQPQHF
NA TRBJ1-1 NA TRBV5-4 TGTGCCAGCAGCTTCGGGGGTATTGACACTGAAGCTTTCTTT CASSFGGIDTEAFF